The rows below give T cell receptor beta chains drawn from one sample of a study of identical twins. Each CDR3 protein gets one entry after TCRdb re-called the 5' RACE reads with MiXCR. The sample yields just under 550,000 distinct CDR3 sequences, about 16% seen once. This sample was also put to use in a study of yellow fever vaccine responses in identical twins.

The material sequenced was CD4+ T cells sorted from blood. The receptors stem from a young woman in good health. Each CDR3 is given with its conserved first and last residue. D genes are given only for firm matches. Only part of the rows carry a size: once, few, many, or a class if the clone is expanded.

TRBV12-3/TRBV12-4	many	NA	TRBJ2-1	CASSFVAKNNEQFF	TGTGCCAGCAGCTTTGTAGCGAAAAACAATGAGCAGTTCTTC
TRBV29-1	NA	NA	TRBJ1-3	CSVDQGSGNTIYF	TGCAGCGTTGACCAGGGTTCTGGAAACACCATATATTTT
TRBV7-3	NA	NA	TRBJ2-1	CASSLGGAKVTNEQFF	TGTGCCAGCAGCTTAGGGGGGGCGAAAGTCACCAATGAGCAGTTCTTC
TRBV20-1	many	TRBD2	TRBJ2-1	CSANGLAGGSSYNEQFF	TGCAGTGCAAACGGACTAGCGGGGGGAAGCTCCTACAATGAGCAGTTCTTC
TRBV6-2/TRBV6-3	few	TRBD2	TRBJ2-2	CASSLVLASTGELFF	TGTGCCAGCAGTTTGGTACTAGCGAGCACCGGGGAGCTGTTTTTT
TRBV20-1	NA	NA	TRBJ1-4	CSARPQWGDEKLFF	TGCAGTGCTAGGCCCCAGTGGGGAGACGAAAAACTGTTTTTT
TRBV7-8	few	NA	TRBJ2-7	CASSPRQVRDEQYF	TGTGCCAGCAGCCCTAGACAGGTTAGGGACGAGCAGTACTTC
TRBV5-1	NA	TRBD1	TRBJ2-3	CASSNGQGNTDTQYF	TGCGCCAGCAGCAACGGACAGGGAAACACAGATACGCAGTATTTT
TRBV5-1	NA	TRBD2	TRBJ2-3	CASSAGTSFPDTQYF	TGCGCCAGCAGCGCCGGGACTAGCTTTCCAGATACGCAGTATTTT
TRBV10-3	few	TRBD2	TRBJ2-7	CAISLLGGRDEQYF	TGTGCCATCAGTCTCCTCGGCGGGAGGGACGAGCAGTACTTC
TRBV27	few	NA	TRBJ2-1	CASSHRGTYNEQFF	TGTGCCAGCAGTCATCGGGGAACCTACAATGAGCAGTTCTTC
TRBV28	few	TRBD2	TRBJ2-1	CAYRDYQNNEQFF	TGTGCCTACCGGGACTACCAGAACAATGAGCAGTTCTTC
TRBV10-3	few	TRBD1	TRBJ2-5	CAISEGQGLQETQYF	TGTGCCATCAGTGAGGGACAGGGTCTCCAAGAGACCCAGTACTTC
TRBV2	NA	NA	TRBJ2-1	CASSAWATSYNEQFF	TGTGCCAGCAGTGCGTGGGCGACCTCCTACAATGAGCAGTTCTTC
TRBV10-3	NA	NA	TRBJ2-6	CAIHSGAYSGANVLTF	TGTGCCATCCACTCCGGGGCCTACTCTGGGGCCAACGTCCTGACTTTC
TRBV20-1	NA	NA	TRBJ1-2	CSARGAPPLYSYTF	TGCAGTGCTAGAGGTGCTCCACCACTCTATAGCTACACCTTC
TRBV29-1	few	TRBD2	TRBJ2-1	CSVPAAGGLAGGQRYNEQFF	TGCAGCGTACCCGCCGCGGGGGGACTAGCGGGGGGGCAGCGCTACAATGAGCAGTTCTTC
TRBV7-3	NA	NA	TRBJ2-1	CASSASQIYNEQFF	TGTGCCAGCAGCGCTTCTCAGATATACAATGAGCAGTTCTTC
TRBV10-3	NA	TRBD1	TRBJ1-2	CAISADRDIGYTF	TGTGCCATCAGTGCTGACAGGGACATTGGCTACACCTTC
TRBV4-1	many	NA	TRBJ1-2	CASSQGTGNYGYTF	TGTGCCAGCAGCCAAGGGACGGGGAACTATGGCTACACCTTC
TRBV5-1	NA	NA	TRBJ1-2	CASRLEGPGYTF	TGCGCCAGCAGACTGGAGGGACCTGGCTACACCTTC
TRBV5-1	many	TRBD2	TRBJ2-7	CASSRSGSIDEQYF	TGCGCCAGCAGCCGGAGCGGGAGTATCGACGAGCAGTACTTC
TRBV19	NA	TRBD1	TRBJ1-5	CASSIAGQISNQPQHF	TGTGCCAGTAGTATAGCGGGACAGATTAGCAATCAGCCCCAGCATTTT
TRBV14	few	TRBD2	TRBJ2-3	CASSQEEYTIPIGTSGGHTDTQYF	TGTGCCAGCAGCCAAGAGGAATATACGATCCCAATCGGGACTAGCGGGGGGCACACAGATACGCAGTATTTT
TRBV2	few	NA	TRBJ2-1	CASSVLGYEQFF	TGTGCCAGCAGTGTGTTGGGGTATGAGCAGTTCTTC
TRBV2	few	TRBD2	TRBJ2-1	CASKGGSPYNEQFF	TGTGCCAGCAAAGGCGGGAGTCCCTACAATGAGCAGTTCTTC
TRBV18	NA	NA	TRBJ2-1	CASARGTSNEQFF	TGTGCCAGCGCAAGAGGTACATCGAATGAGCAGTTCTTC
TRBV12-3/TRBV12-4	many	NA	TRBJ1-6	CASSYQGYNSPLHF	TGTGCCAGCAGTTACCAGGGTTATAATTCACCCCTCCACTTT